The 29 T cell receptor beta chains listed next were all sequenced from one sample in a study of early stage breast cancer tumors. Sequenced by immunoSEQ multiplex PCR; TCRdb stores in-frame clones only, minus some. The sample includes approximately 5,600 clones, 75% to 80% seen only once; the top ten take around a tenth. The sample taken for sequencing was normal breast tissue next to the tumor. The receptors were sampled from a person aged 70 to 80 with breast cancer.

This clone was found once. The rearrangement uses TRBV4-2 and TRBJ1-1; 7 positions match TRBD1. Trimming removed 1 base from V and 1 base from J; junction bases left unmatched: 9. This CDR3 has 17 residues. Per germline, CDR1 LGHNA and CDR2 YNFKEQ. The chain's CDR3 is CASSQALGDRTNTEAFF. In DNA form, the CDR3 reads TGTGCCAGCAGCCAAGCCCTGGGGGACAGAACGAACACTGAAGCTTTCTTT.

V and J are TRBV7-2 and TRBJ1-4; D is unresolved. This CDR3 has 15 residues. The germline CDR1 and CDR2 sequences are SGHTA and FQGNSA. The germline V and J ends were trimmed by 1 base and 0 bases, with 6 bases remaining between them. CDR3 in DNA: TGTGCCAGCAGCTTAGACGGTGCAACTAATGAAAAACTGTTTTTT. Translating it yields CASSLDGATNEKLFF.

This clone appeared a few times. This sequence joins TRBV27 and TRBJ2-4; D ambiguous. Germline CDR1 is MNHEY and CDR2 is SMNVEV (reference sequence). The CDR3 loop spans 15 amino acids. The V end lost 1 base, the J end lost 6 bases, and 13 bases lay between the germline ends. In nucleotides, the CDR3 is TGTGCCAGCAGTTTATTTGGTCCCTCGGGAAACATTCAGTACTTC. This gives the protein CASSLFGPSGNIQYF.

V is TRBV9 and J is TRBJ2-5; D remains unclear. Between the trimmed V and J ends, which lost 0 bases and 0 bases, there was a span of 9 bases. Germline V lookup: CDR1 SGDLS, CDR2 YYNGEE. This CDR3 contains 15 residues. The DNA of the CDR3 is TGTGCCAGCAGCGTAGATGGCTTTAACCAAGAGACCCAGTACTTC. It yields the protein CASSVDGFNQETQYF.

The chain joins TRBV11-2 to TRBJ2-2; 15 bases agree with TRBD2. Germline-derived CDR1 and CDR2 are SGHAT and FQNNGV. The CDR3 contains 18 residues. V was pared by 5 bases and J by 3 bases, with 7 bases of the junction left unmatched. CDR3 in amino acids: CASSGWTSGGADTGELFF. In DNA, the CDR3 is TGTGCCAGCAGCGGATGGACTAGCGGGGGGGCCGACACCGGGGAGCTGTTTTTT.

The chain has TRBV2 and TRBJ2-1; TRBD2 matches at 8 bases. The V gene end was trimmed by 5 bases and the J gene end by 4 bases; junction bases not matched to a gene: 4. The CDR3 totals 14 residues. The germline CDR1 and CDR2 sequences are SNHLY and FYNNEI. CDR3 nucleotide sequence: TGTGCCAGCAGTCCTAGCGGGCCATACAATGAGCAGTTCTTC. Amino acids: CASSPSGPYNEQFF.

The chain is built from TRBV7-2 and TRBJ2-3, with 7 bases lining up with TRBD1. The junction had 6 bases not matched to a gene; V was cut back by 5 bases and J by 1 base. Germline CDR1 and CDR2: SGHTA and FQGNSA. The CDR3 is 15 residues long. CDR3 region: CASSRRTGRTDTQYF. The CDR3 nucleotides are TGTGCCAGCAGCCGTCGGACAGGCCGCACAGATACGCAGTATTTT.

The V gene is TRBV19, the J gene TRBJ2-3, with 8 bases identical to TRBD1. The germline V gene has CDR1 LNHDA and CDR2 SQIVND (reference sequence). V was clipped by 5 bases and J by 1 base; unmatched bases: 2. The CDR3 contains 14 residues. The DNA of the CDR3 is TGTGCCAGTAGTGTCAGGGGGCGCACAGATACGCAGTATTTT. Protein product: CASSVRGRTDTQYF.

The chain has TRBV4-1 and TRBJ2-3; D is possibly TRBD1 (6 bases). Germline CDR1 is MGHRA and CDR2 is YSYEKL. The V end lost 1 base, the J end lost 4 bases, and 12 bases lay between the germline ends. The CDR3 length is 15 residues. The chain's CDR3 is CASSQGGRGADTQYF. CDR3 in DNA: TGCGCCAGCAGCCAAGGGGGGCGAGGGGCAGATACGCAGTATTTT.

The J gene is TRBJ1-1, the V gene TRBV6-5; D may be TRBD1 (6 bases). The length of the CDR3 is 14 residues. Germline V gene sequence: CDR1 MNHEY, CDR2 SVGAGI. V lost 0 bases and J 13 bases, leaving 18 bases between the germline ends. This CDR3 reads CASSYSRGGQVDFF. The CDR3 coding sequence is TGTGCCAGCAGTTACTCGAGGGGGGGCCAGGTTGATTTCTTT.

V usage is TRBV27 and J usage is TRBJ2-2, with D tentatively TRBD1 (5 bases). V was trimmed by 7 bases and J by 1 base, leaving 10 bases between them. Germline CDR1 is MNHEY and CDR2 is SMNVEV (reference sequence). The CDR3 runs 14 residues. In DNA form, the CDR3 reads TGTGCCAGCATCCTAAGGGGGAACACCGGGGAGCTGTTTTTT. Protein: CASILRGNTGELFF.

The chain carries TRBV7-2 and TRBJ2-3; the D gene is possibly TRBD2 (6 bases). CDR3 length: 15 residues. CDR1 is SGHTA and CDR2 is FQGNSA in the germline V gene. V lost 3 bases and J lost 0, with 10 bases in between. In DNA, the CDR3 is TGTGCCAGCAGCTTCTCCGGGACTAGCACAGATACGCAGTATTTT. Translation: CASSFSGTSTDTQYF.

The V gene is TRBV4-3, the J gene TRBJ2-2; possible D gene TRBD1, 5 bases. Germline V CDR1 and CDR2: LGHNA, YSLEER. Trimming removed 0 bases at V and 3 bases at J, with 11 bases between. The CDR3 is made up of 16 amino acids. CDR3: CASSQDLVGDTGELFF. In DNA, the CDR3 is TGCGCCAGCAGCCAAGATCTAGTAGGGGACACCGGGGAGCTGTTTTTT.

This chain links TRBV18 with TRBJ2-3; 7 positions match TRBD2. The germline V gene encodes CDR1 KGHSH and CDR2 LQKENI. With V trimmed by 4 bases and J by 0 bases, 1 base remained unmatched. The CDR3 is made up of 14 amino acids. The CDR3 spells CASSRAGSTDTQYF. The CDR3, as DNA: TGTGCCAGCTCACGAGCGGGAAGCACAGATACGCAGTATTTT. Filled out from reference TRBV18 and TRBJ2-3, the complete variable domain reads NAGVMQNPRHLVRRRGQEARLRCSPMKGHSHVYWYRQLPEEGLKFMVYLQKENIIDESGMPKERFSAEFPKEGPSILRIQQVVRGDSAAYFCASSRAGSTDTQYFGPGTRLTVL.

This chain links TRBV2 with TRBJ2-7; the match to TRBD1 covers 7 bases. The V gene end was trimmed by 6 bases and the J gene end by 3 bases; junction bases not matched to a gene: 8. The CDR3 spans 14 residues. Germline CDR1 reads SNHLY; CDR2 reads FYNNEI. CDR3 residues: CASRARTGDYEQYF. The CDR3 DNA follows: TGTGCCAGCAGGGCTAGGACAGGAGACTACGAGCAGTACTTC.

This sequence joins TRBV21-1 and TRBJ2-1; the table's D call, TRBD2, has no DNA check behind it. TRBV21-1 is noted as a pseudogene. CDR3 length: 15 residues. CDR3 bases: TGTGCCACCTCTGGGGGAGGGGACTCCTACAATGAGCAGTTCTTC. This translates into CATSGGGDSYNEQFF.

This chain connects TRBV5-1 to TRBJ1-2; D remains ambiguous. Germline loops: CDR1 SGHRS, CDR2 YFSETQ. The CDR3 loop spans 13 amino acids. Between the trimmed V and J ends, which lost 4 bases and 4 bases, there was a span of 11 bases. CDR3 sequence (DNA): TGCGCCAGCAGCCAATCCAGCGCCTATGGCTACACCTTC. This sequence encodes CASSQSSAYGYTF.

The sample holds one count of this clone. This sequence joins TRBV28 and TRBJ2-3, with TRBD2 as a possible D gene (6 bases). The CDR3 extends over 16 amino acids. Germline lookup yields CDR1 MDHEN and CDR2 SYDVKM. The V end was cut by 1 base, the J end by 0 bases, with 11 bases between. As DNA, the CDR3 is TGTGCCAGCAGTTTATACGCGGGAAGTAGCACAGATACGCAGTATTTT. Its protein product is CASSLYAGSSTDTQYF.

V usage is TRBV4-3 and J usage is TRBJ1-2; TRBD1 matches at 10 bases. J lost 8 bases, V lost 5 bases, and 8 bases had no gene match. The CDR3 contains 14 residues. CDR1 and CDR2 (germline): LGHNA, YSLEER. The CDR3 sequence is CASSARQGARGYTF. CDR3 DNA sequence: TGCGCCAGCAGCGCACGACAGGGGGCTCGAGGCTACACCTTC.

V is TRBV19 and J is TRBJ2-1; D possibly corresponds to TRBD2 (5 bases). Germline V gives CDR1 LNHDA, CDR2 SQIVND (reference sequence). Trimming shortened V by 3 bases and J by 15 bases, and 27 bases separated the two germline ends. The CDR3 totals 16 residues. The CDR3 DNA reads TGTGCCAGTAGTATTCCACCTACCTCCTCACTAGTAACCAGGTTCTTC. Translating gives CASSIPPTSSLVTRFF.

This rearrangement joins TRBV4-1 to TRBJ1-5, with D maybe TRBD1 (5 bases). The CDR3 has 18 residues. The ends were cut back, 0 bases at V and 0 bases at J, with 15 bases in the middle. Germline V gene sequence: CDR1 MGHRA, CDR2 YSYEKL. In nucleotides, the CDR3 is TGCGCCAGCAGCCAAGATGGGGGGAGGGCCTATAGCAATCAGCCCCAGCATTTT. Amino acids: CASSQDGGRAYSNQPQHF.

V is TRBV6-1 and J is TRBJ2-3; the match to TRBD2 covers 8 bases. The CDR3 runs 15 residues. Germline V gene data show CDR1 as MNHNS and CDR2 as SASEGT. After removal of 8 bases from V and 1 base from J, the junction contained 8 bases not matched to a gene. The CDR3 DNA is TGTGCCAGCTGCCGGACTAGCTCAGGCACAGATACGCAGTATTTT. Protein sequence: CASCRTSSGTDTQYF.

The V gene is TRBV7-6, the J gene TRBJ2-2; TRBD2 agrees at 14 bases. CDR3 length: 19 residues. The germline CDR1 and CDR2 sequences are SGHVS and FNYEAQ. V dropped 4 bases and J dropped 8; count of bases not matched to a gene: 15. The CDR3 region is CASSYREPGLAGVAGELFF. CDR3 coding DNA: TGTGCCAGCAGCTACCGCGAACCGGGACTAGCGGGAGTAGCTGGGGAGCTGTTTTTT. Together with reference TRBV7-6 and TRBJ2-2, the CDR3 gives the full variable domain: GAGVSQSPRYKVTKRGQDVALRCDPISGHVSLYWYRQALGQGPEFLTYFNYEAQQDKSGLPNDRFSAERPEGSISTLTIQRTEQRDSAMYRCASSYREPGLAGVAGELFFGEGSRLTVL.

V is TRBV5-5 and J is TRBJ1-2; D not resolved. The germline gives CDR1 SGHKS, CDR2 YYEKEE (reference sequence). The CDR3 runs 12 residues. Trimming took off 1 base at V and 6 bases at J, with 7 bases between the two ends. As DNA, the CDR3 is TGTGCCAGCAGCTTGCGCGTTCATGGCTACACCTTC. Protein: CASSLRVHGYTF.

CDR3 coding DNA: TGTGCCAGCAGCTTACAGCGGGAAGGTGAGCAGTTCTTC. Protein: CASSLQREGEQFF. The chain carries TRBV7-2 and TRBJ2-1, with TRBD2 identical over 7 bases. Trimming removed 2 bases from V and 9 bases from J; junction bases left unmatched: 4. CDR1 SGHTA and CDR2 FQGNSA come from the germline V gene. This CDR3 has 13 amino acids. The whole variable domain, filled in from reference TRBV7-2 and TRBJ2-1, reads GAGVSQSPSNKVTEKGKDVELRCDPISGHTALYWYRQSLGQGLEFLIYFQGNSAPDKSGLPSDRFSAERTGGSVSTLTIQRTQQEDSAVYLCASSLQREGEQFFGPGTRLTVL.

The CDR3 bases are TGTGCCAGTAGGCCTCAAAGCTCAGGGATGAACACTGAAGCTTTCTTT. Protein sequence: CASRPQSSGMNTEAFF. The J gene is TRBJ1-1, the V gene TRBV19; the D gene is possibly TRBD1 (5 bases). V gave up 6 bases and J gave up 0 bases, with 17 bases separating them. CDR1 is LNHDA and CDR2 is SQIVND in the germline V gene (reference sequence). There are 16 residues in the CDR3.

This clone was detected only a few times. V usage is TRBV28 and J usage is TRBJ1-2, with D unclear. Per germline, CDR1 MDHEN and CDR2 SYDVKM. This CDR3 is built from 12 residues. Trimming left V 8 bases short and J 2 bases short, with 9 bases between. Here the CDR3 DNA reads TGTGCCAGCCGCACTGAAAACTATGGCTACACCTTC. This codes for CASRTENYGYTF.

The CDR3 nucleotides are TGTGCCAGCAGCTTCCGCGGGATAGAGACCCAGTACTTC. Translation: CASSFRGIETQYF. The J gene is TRBJ2-5, the V gene TRBV7-9; weak D call: TRBD2 (6 bases). This CDR3 comprises 13 residues. V was cut by 3 bases and J by 4 bases, with 9 bases left in between. Germline CDR1 is SEHNR and CDR2 is FQNEAQ (reference sequence). The full variable domain, with the rest looked up from reference TRBV7-9 and TRBJ2-5, is DTGVSQNPRHKITKRGQNVTFRCDPISEHNRLYWYRQTLGQGPEFLTYFQNEAQLEKSRLLSDRFSAERPKGSFSTLEIQRTEQGDSAMYLCASSFRGIETQYFGPGTRLLVL.

The gene calls are TRBV5-5 and TRBJ2-7, with TRBD2 matching 7 bases. After removal of 0 bases from V and 5 bases from J, the junction contained 5 bases not matched to a gene. Germline CDR1 and CDR2: SGHKS and YYEKEE (reference sequence). This CDR3 is built from 14 residues. The CDR3 loop reads CASSLEGGSHEQYF. The CDR3 DNA is TGTGCCAGCAGCTTGGAAGGCGGGAGTCACGAGCAGTACTTC.